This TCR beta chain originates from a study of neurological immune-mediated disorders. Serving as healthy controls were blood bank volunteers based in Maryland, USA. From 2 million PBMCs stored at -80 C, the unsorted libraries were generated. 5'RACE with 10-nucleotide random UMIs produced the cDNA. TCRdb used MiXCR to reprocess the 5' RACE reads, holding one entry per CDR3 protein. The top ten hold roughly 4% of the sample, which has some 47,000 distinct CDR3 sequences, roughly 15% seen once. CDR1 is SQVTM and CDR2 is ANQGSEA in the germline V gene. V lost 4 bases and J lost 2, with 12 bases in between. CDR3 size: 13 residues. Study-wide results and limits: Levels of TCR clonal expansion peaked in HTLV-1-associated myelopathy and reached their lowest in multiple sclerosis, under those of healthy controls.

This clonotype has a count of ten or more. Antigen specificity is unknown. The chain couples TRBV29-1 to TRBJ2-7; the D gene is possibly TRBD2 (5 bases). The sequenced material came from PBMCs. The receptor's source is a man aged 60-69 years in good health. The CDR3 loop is CSVVPGNAYEQYF. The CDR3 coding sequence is TGCAGCGTTGTGCCCGGGAATGCCTACGAGCAGTACTTC.